This is a list of T cell receptor beta chains from one sample in a study of CD8+CD57+ T cells in acquired aplastic anemia. TCRdb reanalysed the reads using MiXCR and keeps one entry per CDR3 protein. The table shows 200,000 to 300,000 distinct CDR3 sequences, with approximately 50% occurring only once. Material for sequencing was sorted CD4+, CD8+, or CD8+CD57+ T cells (not recorded which) from PBMCs. The receptors come from a human donor with aplastic anemia. CDR3s include the opening cysteine and the closing phenylalanine or tryptophan. D genes are given only for firm matches. A row's size may be missing; if present it is once, few, many or a size class.

d_call j_call v_call clone_size cdr3_aa cdr3_nt
TRBD2 TRBJ2-1 TRBV27 few CASSLSPRGLYNEQFF TGTGCCAGCAGTTTATCACCGCGGGGACTATACAATGAGCAGTTCTTC
NA TRBJ2-1 TRBV20-1 few CSARVFDNEQFF TGCAGTGCTAGAGTTTTTGACAATGAGCAGTTCTTC
NA TRBJ1-2 TRBV2 NA CASRTAWGMDYGYTF TGTGCCAGCAGAACCGCTTGGGGGATGGACTATGGCTACACCTTC
TRBD1 TRBJ2-5 TRBV2 many CANRGQETQYF TGTGCCAACAGGGGGCAAGAGACCCAGTACTTC
NA TRBJ2-7 TRBV6-6 NA CASSLSGVYEQYF TGTGCCAGCAGTTTATCAGGGGTTTACGAGCAGTACTTC
NA TRBJ2-5 TRBV29-1 NA CSAPGLQETQYF TGCAGCGCGCCGGGTCTGCAAGAGACCCAGTACTTC
NA TRBJ2-3 TRBV13 many CASSLGRGDGQYF TGTGCCAGCAGCTTAGGCCGAGGGGATGGGCAGTATTTT
NA TRBJ2-1 TRBV7-2 NA CASSPGTTGPYNEQFF TGTGCCAGCAGCCCAGGAACGACAGGCCCCTACAATGAGCAGTTCTTC
NA TRBJ1-1 TRBV29-1 few CSVDSGSTEAFF TGCAGCGTTGATTCGGGAAGCACTGAAGCTTTCTTT
TRBD1 TRBJ2-7 TRBV20-1 many CSAPGGSRSYEQYF TGCAGTGCTCCAGGGGGCAGCCGCTCCTACGAGCAGTACTTC
TRBD2 TRBJ2-7 TRBV7-3 many CASAASGSGEQYF TGTGCCAGCGCGGCTAGCGGGAGCGGCGAGCAGTACTTC
NA TRBJ1-4 TRBV7-9 few CASSDQPGKGLFF TGTGCCAGCAGCGATCAGCCGGGGAAAGGGCTGTTTTTT
TRBD1 TRBJ2-3 TRBV27 NA CASSPRGQGLGDTQYF TGTGCCAGCAGTCCCCGGGGACAGGGTTTGGGAGATACGCAGTATTTT
NA TRBJ1-2 TRBV7-2 NA CASSPTGPLYGGYTF TGTGCCAGCAGTCCGACAGGCCCTTTGTATGGAGGCTACACCTTC
TRBD2 TRBJ2-3 TRBV19 many CASSYTSGGARDTQYF TGTGCCAGTAGTTACACTAGCGGGGGGGCGAGGGATACGCAGTATTTT
NA TRBJ1-5 TRBV24-1 NA CATSDPGHHSNQPQHF TGTGCCACCAGTGACCCGGGACACCATAGCAATCAGCCCCAGCATTTT
TRBD2 TRBJ2-3 TRBV29-1 NA CSVEDWGLAGVSDTQYF TGCAGCGTTGAAGATTGGGGACTAGCGGGGGTCTCAGATACGCAGTATTTT
NA TRBJ1-4 TRBV25-1 many CASKNEKLFF TGTGCCAGCAAGAATGAAAAACTGTTTTTT
NA TRBJ1-1 TRBV19 few CASSIRQGVIAFF TGTGCCAGTAGTATAAGGCAGGGAGTGATAGCTTTCTTT
NA TRBJ2-2 TRBV3-1 many CASSLRTGELFF TGTGCCAGCAGCCTCCGGACCGGGGAGCTGTTTTTT
NA TRBJ2-5 TRBV2 NA CASSSRGFGETQYF TGTGCCAGCAGCTCCAGGGGATTTGGAGAGACCCAGTACTTC
TRBD1 TRBJ2-7 TRBV7-7 NA CASSKGGGQGTYEQYF TGTGCCAGCAGCAAGGGGGGGGGACAGGGGACCTACGAGCAGTACTTC
NA TRBJ2-1 TRBV5-1 NA CASSLVRDEQFF TGCGCCAGCAGCTTGGTTAGAGATGAGCAGTTCTTC
NA TRBJ2-7 TRBV3-1 NA CASSRQGGPYEQYF TGTGCCAGCAGCCGGCAGGGTGGTCCCTACGAGCAGTACTTC
NA TRBJ1-3 TRBV3-1 NA CASSRVVGVQDSGNTIYF TGTGCCAGCAGCCGAGTGGTCGGGGTTCAAGACTCTGGAAACACCATATATTTT
NA TRBJ2-1 TRBV14 NA CASSHATGAGSYNEQFF TGTGCCAGCAGCCACGCAACGGGGGCGGGGTCCTACAATGAGCAGTTCTTC
NA TRBJ2-7 TRBV30 NA CAWSILGGPDEQYF TGTGCCTGGAGTATCCTTGGAGGGCCGGACGAGCAGTACTTC
NA TRBJ1-2 TRBV5-1 once CASSLEDSLQLPTF TGCGCCAGCAGCTTGGAGGACAGTCTCCAGCTACCAACCTTC
NA TRBJ2-3 TRBV5-1 many CASSFSSAYTDTQYF TGCGCCAGCAGCTTCTCTTCCGCGTACACAGATACGCAGTATTTT
NA TRBJ1-5 TRBV24-1 NA CATSEVDQGRANQPQHF TGTGCCACCAGTGAGGTCGACCAGGGTAGGGCGAATCAGCCCCAGCATTTT
TRBD2 TRBJ2-7 TRBV20-1 many CSAGQRGVGYEQYF TGCAGTGCTGGCCAGCGGGGGGTGGGATACGAGCAGTACTTC
TRBD1 TRBJ2-7 TRBV7-9 few CASSLGGQGRYEQYF TGTGCCAGCAGCTTAGGAGGACAGGGGAGATACGAGCAGTACTTC
NA TRBJ1-6 TRBV9 few CASSDTLHF TGTGCCAGCAGTGACACCCTCCACTTT
TRBD2 TRBJ2-3 TRBV7-3 few CASSLGGGAGSTDTQYF TGTGCCAGCAGCTTAGGCGGGGGGGCAGGGTCCACAGATACGCAGTATTTT
TRBD1 TRBJ2-7 TRBV6-4 NA CASSSMIGGRDEQYF TGTGCCAGCAGCTCAATGATAGGGGGCAGGGACGAGCAGTACTTC
NA TRBJ1-5 TRBV9 NA CASSVERDPVLRAQHF NA
NA TRBJ2-3 TRBV7-6 NA CASSPRGPSTDTQYF TGTGCCAGCAGCCCCAGGGGCCCTAGCACAGATACGCAGTATTTT
TRBD2 TRBJ2-3 TRBV4-3 few CASSQERAAGGTDTQYF TGCGCCAGCAGCCAAGAGCGGGCAGCGGGGGGCACAGATACGCAGTATTTT
TRBD2 TRBJ2-2 TRBV2 NA CASRGLAGGTGELFF TGTGCCAGCCGGGGGCTAGCGGGGGGCACCGGGGAGCTGTTTTTT
TRBD1 TRBJ2-5 TRBV25-1 few CASSPRGEGQGTQYF TGTGCCAGCAGCCCCAGGGGTGAGGGACAGGGGACCCAGTACTTC
NA TRBJ2-1 TRBV29-1 many CSVEYPGPGYNEQFF TGCAGCGTTGAGTACCCGGGGCCAGGCTACAATGAGCAGTTCTTC
NA TRBJ2-2 TRBV2 many CASSEEKGHTGELFF TGTGCCAGCAGTGAGGAAAAGGGGCACACCGGGGAGCTGTTTTTT
NA TRBJ1-4 TRBV19 NA CASLERVNEKLFF TGTGCCAGTCTGGAACGGGTTAATGAAAAACTGTTTTTT
NA TRBJ2-7 TRBV2 NA CASTRRFYEQYF TGTGCCAGCACTCGCAGGTTCTACGAGCAGTACTTC
TRBD1 TRBJ2-2 TRBV2 NA CASSGTGVTGELFF TGTGCCAGCAGTGGGACAGGGGTAACCGGGGAGCTGTTTTTT
NA TRBJ2-1 TRBV7-2 many CASSLAWRRPVNEQFF TGTGCCAGCAGCTTAGCTTGGAGACGACCGGTCAATGAGCAGTTCTTC
NA TRBJ1-4 TRBV6-6 few CASSSETGSNEKLFF TGTGCCAGCAGTTCCGAGACAGGAAGTAATGAAAAACTGTTTTTT
NA TRBJ1-1 TRBV7-9 many CASSSPSRHLNTEAFF TGTGCCAGCAGCTCCCCTTCTCGGCATCTGAACACTGAAGCTTTCTTT
NA TRBJ1-1 TRBV12-3/TRBV12-4 NA CASSLDGGVDTEAFF TGTGCCAGCAGTTTAGACGGGGGGGTAGACACTGAAGCTTTCTTT
TRBD2 TRBJ2-1 TRBV5-1 many CASSSSGEQFF TGCGCCAGCAGCTCTAGCGGCGAGCAGTTCTTC
TRBD1 TRBJ2-7 TRBV15 few CATSGGQGVDEQYF TGTGCCACCAGCGGGGGACAGGGGGTCGACGAGCAGTACTTC
TRBD1 TRBJ1-6 TRBV25-1 NA CASRRGQGENSPLHF TGTGCCAGCAGGAGGGGACAGGGTGAAAATTCACCCCTCCACTTT
TRBD1 TRBJ1-3 TRBV6-5 NA CASSNTGGTGNTIYF TGTGCCAGCAGCAATACAGGGGGAACTGGAAACACCATATATTTT
TRBD2 TRBJ2-3 TRBV6-5 NA CASSETSGGALDTQYF TGTGCCAGCAGTGAGACTAGCGGGGGGGCCCTTGATACGCAGTATTTT